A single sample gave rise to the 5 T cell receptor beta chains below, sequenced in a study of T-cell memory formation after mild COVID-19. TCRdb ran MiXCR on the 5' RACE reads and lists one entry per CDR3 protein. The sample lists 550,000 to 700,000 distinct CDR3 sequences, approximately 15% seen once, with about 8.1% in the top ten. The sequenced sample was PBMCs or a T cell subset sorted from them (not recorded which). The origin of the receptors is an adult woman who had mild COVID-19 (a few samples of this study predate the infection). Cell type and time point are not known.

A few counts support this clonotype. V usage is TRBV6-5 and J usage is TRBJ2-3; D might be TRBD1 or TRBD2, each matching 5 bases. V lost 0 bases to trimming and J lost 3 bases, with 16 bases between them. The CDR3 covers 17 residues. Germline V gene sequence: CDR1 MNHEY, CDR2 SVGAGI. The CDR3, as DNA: TGTGCCAGCAGTTACTCGAAGAGGGGACCTCGGACAGATACGCAGTATTTT. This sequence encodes CASSYSKRGPRTDTQYF.

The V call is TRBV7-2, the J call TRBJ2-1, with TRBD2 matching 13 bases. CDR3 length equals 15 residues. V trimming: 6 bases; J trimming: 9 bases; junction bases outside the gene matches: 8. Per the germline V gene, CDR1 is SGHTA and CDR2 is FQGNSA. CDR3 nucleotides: TGTGCCAGCAGACAGGGACTAGCGGGAAGGGGTGAGCAGTTCTTC. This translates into CASRQGLAGRGEQFF.

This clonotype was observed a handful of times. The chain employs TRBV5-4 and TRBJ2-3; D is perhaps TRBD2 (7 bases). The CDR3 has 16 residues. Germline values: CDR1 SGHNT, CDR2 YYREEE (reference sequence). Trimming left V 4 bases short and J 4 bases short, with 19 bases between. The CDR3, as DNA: TGTGCCAGCAGCGAACCCGGGGGAGGGGGTGCAGATACGCAGTATTTT. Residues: CASSEPGGGGADTQYF.

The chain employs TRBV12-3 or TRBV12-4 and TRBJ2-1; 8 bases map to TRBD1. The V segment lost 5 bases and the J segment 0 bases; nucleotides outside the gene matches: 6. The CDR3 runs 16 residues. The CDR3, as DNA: TGTGCCAGCAGTGGACCGGGACAGGTCTCCTACAATGAGCAGTTCTTC. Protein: CASSGPGQVSYNEQFF.

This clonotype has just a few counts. CDR3 loop: CASSPQFKGMGRTDTQYF. The CDR3 region has the DNA TGTGCCAGCAGCCCCCAGTTTAAGGGGATGGGCCGCACAGATACGCAGTATTTT. The gene calls are TRBV11-2 and TRBJ2-3, with D possibly being TRBD1 (5 bases). The V and J ends lost 5 bases and 1 base respectively, with 22 bases between them. The germline V gene encodes CDR1 SGHAT and CDR2 FQNNGV. The CDR3 has 18 amino acids. The variable domain in full, with the rest retrieved from reference TRBV11-2 and TRBJ2-3, is EAGVAQSPRYKIIEKRQSVAFWCNPISGHATLYWYQQILGQGPKLLIQFQNNGVVDDSQLPKDRFSAERLKGVDSTLKIQPAKLEDSAVYLCASSPQFKGMGRTDTQYFGPGTRLTVL.